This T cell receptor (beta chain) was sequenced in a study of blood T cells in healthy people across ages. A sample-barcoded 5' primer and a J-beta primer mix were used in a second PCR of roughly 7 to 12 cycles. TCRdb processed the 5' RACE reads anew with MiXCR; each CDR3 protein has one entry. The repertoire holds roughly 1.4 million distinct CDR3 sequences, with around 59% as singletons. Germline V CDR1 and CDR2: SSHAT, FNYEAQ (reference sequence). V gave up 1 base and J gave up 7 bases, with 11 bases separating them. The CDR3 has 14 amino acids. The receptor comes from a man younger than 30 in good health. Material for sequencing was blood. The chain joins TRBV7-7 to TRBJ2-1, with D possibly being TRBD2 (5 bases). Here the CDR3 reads CASSLVGEGNEQFF. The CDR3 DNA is TGTGCCAGCAGCTTAGTCGGGGAAGGTAATGAGCAGTTCTTC.